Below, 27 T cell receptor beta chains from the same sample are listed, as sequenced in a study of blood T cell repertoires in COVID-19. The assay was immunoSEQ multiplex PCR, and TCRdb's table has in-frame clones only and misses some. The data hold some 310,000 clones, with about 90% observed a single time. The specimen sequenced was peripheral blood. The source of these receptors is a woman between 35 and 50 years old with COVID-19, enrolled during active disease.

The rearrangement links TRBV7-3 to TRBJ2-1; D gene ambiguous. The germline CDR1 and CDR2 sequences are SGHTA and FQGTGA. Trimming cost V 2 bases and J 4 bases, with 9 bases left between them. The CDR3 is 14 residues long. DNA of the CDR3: TGTGCCAGCAGCTTAGAACCTACTTACAATGAGCAGTTCTTC. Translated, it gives CASSLEPTYNEQFF.

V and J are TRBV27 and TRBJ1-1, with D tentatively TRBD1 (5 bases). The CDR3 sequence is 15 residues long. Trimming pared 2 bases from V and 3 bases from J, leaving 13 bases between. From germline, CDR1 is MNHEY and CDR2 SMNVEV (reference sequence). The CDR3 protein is CASSLGGLRDTEAFF. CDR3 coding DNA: TGTGCCAGCAGTTTAGGGGGACTGAGGGACACTGAAGCTTTCTTT.

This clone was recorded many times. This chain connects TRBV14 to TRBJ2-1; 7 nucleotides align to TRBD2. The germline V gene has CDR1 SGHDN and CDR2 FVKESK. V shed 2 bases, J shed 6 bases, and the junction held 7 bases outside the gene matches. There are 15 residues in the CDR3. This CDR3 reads CASSQSGGSGNEQFF. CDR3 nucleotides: TGTGCCAGCAGCCAATCAGGCGGGAGCGGCAATGAGCAGTTCTTC.

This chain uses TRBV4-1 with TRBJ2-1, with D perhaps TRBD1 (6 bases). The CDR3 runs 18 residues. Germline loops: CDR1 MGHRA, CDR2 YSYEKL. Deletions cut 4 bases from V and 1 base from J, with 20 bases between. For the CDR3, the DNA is TGCGCCAGCAGCCCCAGGGGTTTCGGAGCGTTGTCCTACAATGAGCAGTTCTTC. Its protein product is CASSPRGFGALSYNEQFF.

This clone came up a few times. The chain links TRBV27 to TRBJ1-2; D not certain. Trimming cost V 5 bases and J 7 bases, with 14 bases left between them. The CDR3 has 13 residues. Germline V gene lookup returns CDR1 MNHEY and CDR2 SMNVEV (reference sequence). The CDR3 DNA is TGTGCCAGCAGTCCTGATTCAATCGGTGGCTACACCTTC. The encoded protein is CASSPDSIGGYTF.

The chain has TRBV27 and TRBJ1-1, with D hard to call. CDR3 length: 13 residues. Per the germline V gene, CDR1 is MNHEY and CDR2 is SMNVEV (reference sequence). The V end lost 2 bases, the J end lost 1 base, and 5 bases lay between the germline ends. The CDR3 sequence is CASSLTENTEAFF. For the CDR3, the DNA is TGTGCCAGCAGTTTAACAGAGAACACTGAAGCTTTCTTT.

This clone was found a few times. CDR3: CASSTGVRAEKLFF. DNA for the CDR3: TGTGCCAGCAGCACCGGGGTCCGTGCTGAAAAACTGTTTTTT. The chain carries TRBV7-9 and TRBJ1-4; unclear D gene. CDR1 and CDR2 (germline): SEHNR, FQNEAQ (reference sequence). V lost 5 bases, J lost 7 bases, and 14 bases lay in between. The CDR3 extends over 14 amino acids.

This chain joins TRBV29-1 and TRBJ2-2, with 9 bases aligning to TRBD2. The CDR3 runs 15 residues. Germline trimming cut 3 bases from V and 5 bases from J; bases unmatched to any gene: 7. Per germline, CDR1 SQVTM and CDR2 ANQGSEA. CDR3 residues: CSVESREGPTGELFF. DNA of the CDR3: TGCAGCGTTGAGTCGCGGGAGGGCCCGACCGGGGAGCTGTTTTTT.

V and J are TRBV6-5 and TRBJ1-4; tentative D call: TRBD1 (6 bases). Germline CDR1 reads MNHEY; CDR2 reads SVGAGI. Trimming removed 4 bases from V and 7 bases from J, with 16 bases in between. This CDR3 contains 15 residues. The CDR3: CASSSTGRLGEKLFF. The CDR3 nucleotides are TGTGCCAGCAGTTCTACAGGGAGACTCGGTGAAAAACTGTTTTTT.

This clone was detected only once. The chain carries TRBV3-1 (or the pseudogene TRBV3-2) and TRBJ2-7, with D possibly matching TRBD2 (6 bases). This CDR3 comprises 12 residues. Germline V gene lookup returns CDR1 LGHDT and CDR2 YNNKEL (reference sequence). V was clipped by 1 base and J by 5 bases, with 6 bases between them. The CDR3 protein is CASSQGGDEQYF. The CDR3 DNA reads TGTGCCAGCAGCCAAGGCGGGGACGAGCAGTACTTC.

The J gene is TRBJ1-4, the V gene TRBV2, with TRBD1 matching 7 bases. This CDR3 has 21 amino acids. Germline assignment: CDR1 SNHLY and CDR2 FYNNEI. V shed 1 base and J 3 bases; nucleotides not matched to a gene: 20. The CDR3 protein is CASSEDEQGFNLKGANEKLFF. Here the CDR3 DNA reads TGTGCCAGCAGTGAAGACGAACAGGGGTTTAACTTGAAGGGGGCTAATGAAAAACTGTTTTTT.

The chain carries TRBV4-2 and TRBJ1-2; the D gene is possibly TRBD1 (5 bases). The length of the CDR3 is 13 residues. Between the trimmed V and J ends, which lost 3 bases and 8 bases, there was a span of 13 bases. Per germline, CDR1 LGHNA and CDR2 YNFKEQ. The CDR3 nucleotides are TGTGCCAGCAGCCAGGGTAACAGGCGCGGCTACACCTTC. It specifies CASSQGNRRGYTF.

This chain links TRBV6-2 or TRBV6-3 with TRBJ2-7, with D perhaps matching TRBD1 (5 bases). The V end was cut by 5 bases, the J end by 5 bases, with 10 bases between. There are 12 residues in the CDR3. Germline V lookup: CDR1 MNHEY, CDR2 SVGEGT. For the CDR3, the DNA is TGTGCCAGCAGTACCAGGGTAGACGAGCAGTACTTC. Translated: CASSTRVDEQYF.

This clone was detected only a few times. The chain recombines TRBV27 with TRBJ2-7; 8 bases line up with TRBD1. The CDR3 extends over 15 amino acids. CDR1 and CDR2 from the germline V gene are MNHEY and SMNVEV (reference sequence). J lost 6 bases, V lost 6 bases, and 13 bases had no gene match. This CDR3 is CASSPTGALLIEQYF. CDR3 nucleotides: TGTGCCAGCAGCCCGACAGGGGCGCTTTTGATCGAGCAGTACTTC.

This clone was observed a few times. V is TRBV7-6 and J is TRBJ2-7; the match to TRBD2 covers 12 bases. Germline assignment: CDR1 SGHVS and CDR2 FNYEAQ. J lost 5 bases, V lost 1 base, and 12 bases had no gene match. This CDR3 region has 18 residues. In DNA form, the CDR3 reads TGTGCCAGCAGCTTAGGGACTAGCGGGACCTGGCGGGTCAACGAGCAGTACTTC. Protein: CASSLGTSGTWRVNEQYF.

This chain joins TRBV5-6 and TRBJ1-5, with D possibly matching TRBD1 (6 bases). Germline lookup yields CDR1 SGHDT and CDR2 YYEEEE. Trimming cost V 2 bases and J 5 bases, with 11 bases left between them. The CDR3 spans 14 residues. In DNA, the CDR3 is TGTGCCAGCAGCTTCGGACAGAGCTATCAGCCCCAGCATTTT. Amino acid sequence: CASSFGQSYQPQHF.

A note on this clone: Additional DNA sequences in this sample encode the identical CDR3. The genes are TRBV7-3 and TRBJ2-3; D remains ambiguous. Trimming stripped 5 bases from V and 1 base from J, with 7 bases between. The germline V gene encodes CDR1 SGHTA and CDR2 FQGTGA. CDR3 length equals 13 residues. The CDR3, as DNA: TGTGCCAGCAGCCCTGGAGGCACAGATACGCAGTATTTT. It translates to CASSPGGTDTQYF.

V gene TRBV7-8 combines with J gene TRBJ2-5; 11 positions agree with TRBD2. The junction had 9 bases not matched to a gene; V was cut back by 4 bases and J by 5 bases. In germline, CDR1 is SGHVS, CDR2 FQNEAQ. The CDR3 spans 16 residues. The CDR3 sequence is CASSSFSGRAEETQYF. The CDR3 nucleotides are TGTGCCAGCAGCTCGTTTAGCGGGAGGGCCGAGGAGACCCAGTACTTC. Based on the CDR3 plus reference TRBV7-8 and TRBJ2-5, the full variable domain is GAGVSQSPRYKVAKRGQDVALRCDPISGHVSLFWYQQALGQGPEFLTYFQNEAQLDKSGLPSDRFFAERPEGSVSTLKIQRTQQEDSAVYLCASSSFSGRAEETQYFGPGTRLLVL.

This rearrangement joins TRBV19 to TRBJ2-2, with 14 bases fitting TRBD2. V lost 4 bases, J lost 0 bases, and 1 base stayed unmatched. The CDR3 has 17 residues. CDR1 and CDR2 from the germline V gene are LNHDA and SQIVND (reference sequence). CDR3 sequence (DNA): TGTGCCAGTAGTACGGGACTAGCGGGAGCGAACACCGGGGAGCTGTTTTTT. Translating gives CASSTGLAGANTGELFF.

The CDR3 DNA is TGTGCCAGCAGCTTAGTTCTCGTCGGCTCAGCGGGGGGCCGGGGCATTCAGTACTTC. Translation gives CASSLVLVGSAGGRGIQYF. The V and J genes are TRBV7-2 and TRBJ2-4; 9 nucleotides line up with TRBD2. Germline CDR1 SGHTA, CDR2 FQGNSA. This CDR3 region has 19 residues. J gave up 9 bases and V 1 base, and 19 bases lay outside the gene matches.

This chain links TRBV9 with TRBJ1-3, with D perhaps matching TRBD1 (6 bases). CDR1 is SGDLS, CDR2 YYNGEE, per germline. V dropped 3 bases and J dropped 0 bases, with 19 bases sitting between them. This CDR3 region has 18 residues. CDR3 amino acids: CASSDRRGHPISGNTIYF. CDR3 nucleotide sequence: TGTGCCAGCAGCGACCGAAGGGGACACCCCATCTCTGGAAACACCATATATTTT.

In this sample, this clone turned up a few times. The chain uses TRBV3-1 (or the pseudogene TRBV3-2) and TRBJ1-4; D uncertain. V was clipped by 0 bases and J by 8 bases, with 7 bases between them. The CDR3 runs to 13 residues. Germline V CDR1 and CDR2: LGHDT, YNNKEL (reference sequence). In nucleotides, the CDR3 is TGTGCCAGCAGCCAAGACCGCGGAGAAAAACTGTTTTTT. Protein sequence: CASSQDRGEKLFF.

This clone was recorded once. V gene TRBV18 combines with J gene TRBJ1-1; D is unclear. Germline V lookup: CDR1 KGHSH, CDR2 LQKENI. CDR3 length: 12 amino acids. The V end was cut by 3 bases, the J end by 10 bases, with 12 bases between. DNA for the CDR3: TGTGCCAGCTCACCTTCTCGGTTCTCAGCTTTCTTT. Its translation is CASSPSRFSAFF.

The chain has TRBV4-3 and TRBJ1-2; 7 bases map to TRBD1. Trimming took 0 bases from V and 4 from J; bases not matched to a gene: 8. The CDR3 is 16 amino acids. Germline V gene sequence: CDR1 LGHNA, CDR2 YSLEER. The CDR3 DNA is TGCGCCAGCAGCCAAGATGGGACAGAATCCTCCTATGGCTACACCTTC. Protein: CASSQDGTESSYGYTF.

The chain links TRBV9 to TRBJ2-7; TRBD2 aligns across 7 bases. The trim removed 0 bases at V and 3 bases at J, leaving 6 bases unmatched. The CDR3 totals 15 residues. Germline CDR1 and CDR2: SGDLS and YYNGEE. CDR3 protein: CASSVGGSGLYEQYF. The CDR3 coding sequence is TGTGCCAGCAGCGTAGGAGGTAGCGGGCTCTACGAGCAGTACTTC.

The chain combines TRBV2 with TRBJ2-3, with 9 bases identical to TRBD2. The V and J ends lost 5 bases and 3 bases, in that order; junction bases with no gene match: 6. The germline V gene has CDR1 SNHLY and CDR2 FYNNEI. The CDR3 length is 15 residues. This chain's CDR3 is CASSLRGGGTDTQYF. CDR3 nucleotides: TGTGCCAGCAGTCTTCGCGGGGGGGGGACAGATACGCAGTATTTT.

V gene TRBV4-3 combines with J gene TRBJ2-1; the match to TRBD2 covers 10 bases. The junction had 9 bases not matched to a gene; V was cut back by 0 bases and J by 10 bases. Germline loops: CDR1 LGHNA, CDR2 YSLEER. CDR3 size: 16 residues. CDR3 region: CASSQDTAGGGREQFF. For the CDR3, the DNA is TGCGCCAGCAGCCAAGATACAGCGGGAGGGGGGCGCGAGCAGTTCTTC.